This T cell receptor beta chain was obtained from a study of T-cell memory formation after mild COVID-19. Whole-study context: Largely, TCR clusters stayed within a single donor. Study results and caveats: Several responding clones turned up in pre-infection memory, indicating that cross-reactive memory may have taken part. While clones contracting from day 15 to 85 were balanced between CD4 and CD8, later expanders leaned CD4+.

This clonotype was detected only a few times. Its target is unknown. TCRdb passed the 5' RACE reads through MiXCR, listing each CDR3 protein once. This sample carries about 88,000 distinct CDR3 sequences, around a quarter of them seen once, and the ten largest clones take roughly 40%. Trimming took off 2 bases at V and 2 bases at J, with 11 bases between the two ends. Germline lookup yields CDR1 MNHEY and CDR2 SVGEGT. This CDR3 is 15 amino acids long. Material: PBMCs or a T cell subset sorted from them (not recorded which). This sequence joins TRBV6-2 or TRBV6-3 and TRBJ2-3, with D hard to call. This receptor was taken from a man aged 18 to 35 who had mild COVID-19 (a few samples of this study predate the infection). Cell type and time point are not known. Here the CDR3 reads CASSYDGRPTDTQYF. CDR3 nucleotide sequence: TGTGCCAGCAGTTACGACGGCAGACCCACAGATACGCAGTATTTT.